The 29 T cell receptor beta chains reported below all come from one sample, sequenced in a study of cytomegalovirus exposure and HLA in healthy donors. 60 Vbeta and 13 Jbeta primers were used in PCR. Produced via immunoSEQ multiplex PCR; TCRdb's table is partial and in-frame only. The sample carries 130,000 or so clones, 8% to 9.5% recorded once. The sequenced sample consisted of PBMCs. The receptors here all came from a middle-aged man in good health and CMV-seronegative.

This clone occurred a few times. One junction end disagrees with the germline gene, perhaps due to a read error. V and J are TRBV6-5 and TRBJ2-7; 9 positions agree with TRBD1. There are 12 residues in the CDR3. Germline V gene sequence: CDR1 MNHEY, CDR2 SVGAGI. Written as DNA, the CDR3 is TGTGCCAGCAGCCCTCCGGGACAGGGACCCACCTTC. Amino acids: CASSPPGQGPTF.

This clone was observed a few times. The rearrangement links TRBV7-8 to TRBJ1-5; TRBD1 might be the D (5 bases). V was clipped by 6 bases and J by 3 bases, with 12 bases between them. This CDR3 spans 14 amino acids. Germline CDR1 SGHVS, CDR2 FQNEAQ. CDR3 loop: CASRLGQTNQPQHF. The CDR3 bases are TGTGCCAGCAGATTGGGGCAGACCAATCAGCCCCAGCATTTT.

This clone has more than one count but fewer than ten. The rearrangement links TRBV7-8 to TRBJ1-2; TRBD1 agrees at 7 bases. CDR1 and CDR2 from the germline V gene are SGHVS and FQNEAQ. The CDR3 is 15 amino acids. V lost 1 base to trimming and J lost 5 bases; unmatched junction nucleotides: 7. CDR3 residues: CASSLGRGTVYGYTF. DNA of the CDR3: TGTGCCAGCAGCTTAGGCAGGGGGACTGTTTATGGCTACACCTTC.

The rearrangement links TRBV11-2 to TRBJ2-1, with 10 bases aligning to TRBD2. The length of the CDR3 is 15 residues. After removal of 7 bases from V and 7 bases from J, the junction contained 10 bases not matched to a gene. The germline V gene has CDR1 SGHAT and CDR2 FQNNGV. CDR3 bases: TGTGCCAGCATCGAACTAGCGGGACTAATTAATGAGCAGTTCTTC. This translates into CASIELAGLINEQFF.

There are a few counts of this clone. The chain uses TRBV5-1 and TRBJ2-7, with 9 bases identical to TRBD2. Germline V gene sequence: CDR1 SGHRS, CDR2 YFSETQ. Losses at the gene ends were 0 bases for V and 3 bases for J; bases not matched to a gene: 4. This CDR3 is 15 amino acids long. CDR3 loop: CASSLEIAGDYEQYF. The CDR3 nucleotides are TGCGCCAGCAGCTTGGAGATAGCGGGGGACTACGAGCAGTACTTC.

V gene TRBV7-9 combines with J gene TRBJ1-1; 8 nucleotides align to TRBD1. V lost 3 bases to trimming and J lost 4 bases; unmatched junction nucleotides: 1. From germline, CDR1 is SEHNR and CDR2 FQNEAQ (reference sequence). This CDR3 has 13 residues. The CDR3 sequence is CASSFQGATEAFF. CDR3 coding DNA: TGTGCCAGCAGCTTTCAGGGGGCCACTGAAGCTTTCTTT.

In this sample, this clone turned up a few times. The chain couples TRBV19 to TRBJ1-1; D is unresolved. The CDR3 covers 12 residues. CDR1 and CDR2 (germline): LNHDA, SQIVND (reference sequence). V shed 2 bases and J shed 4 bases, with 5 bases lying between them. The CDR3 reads CASSILGTEAFF. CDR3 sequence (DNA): TGTGCCAGTAGTATACTAGGCACTGAAGCTTTCTTT. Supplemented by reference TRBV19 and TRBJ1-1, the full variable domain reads DGGITQSPKYLFRKEGQNVTLSCEQNLNHDAMYWYRQDPGQGLRLIYYSQIVNDFQKGDIAEGYSVSREKKESFPLTVTSAQKNPTAFYLCASSILGTEAFFGQGTRLTVV.

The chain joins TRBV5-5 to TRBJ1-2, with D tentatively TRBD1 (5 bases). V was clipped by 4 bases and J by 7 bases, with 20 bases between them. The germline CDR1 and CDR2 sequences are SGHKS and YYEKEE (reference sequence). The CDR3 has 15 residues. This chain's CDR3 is CASSLDTSFIFGYTF. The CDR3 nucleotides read TGTGCCAGCAGCCTGGACACCTCCTTCATCTTTGGCTACACCTTC.

The CDR3 loop is CASSLNDRGEKLFF. In DNA, the CDR3 is TGCGCCAGCAGCTTAAACGACAGGGGGGAAAAACTGTTTTTT. This chain connects TRBV5-1 to TRBJ1-4, with TRBD1 identical over 9 bases. After removal of 2 bases from V and 8 bases from J, the junction contained 4 bases not matched to a gene. The CDR3 is 14 amino acids. Per the germline V gene, CDR1 is SGHRS and CDR2 is YFSETQ. The variable domain in full, completed from reference TRBV5-1 and TRBJ1-4, reads KAGVTQTPRYLIKTRGQQVTLSCSPISGHRSVSWYQQTPGQGLQFLFEYFSETQRNKGNFPGRFSGRQFSNSRSEMNVSTLELGDSALYLCASSLNDRGEKLFFGSGTQLSVL.

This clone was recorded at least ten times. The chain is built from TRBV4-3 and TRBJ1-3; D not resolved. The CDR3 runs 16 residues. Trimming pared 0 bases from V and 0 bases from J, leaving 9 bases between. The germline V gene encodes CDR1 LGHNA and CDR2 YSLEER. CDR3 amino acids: CASSQEGSSSGNTIYF. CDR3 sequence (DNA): TGCGCCAGCAGCCAAGAGGGGAGTAGCTCTGGAAACACCATATATTTT.

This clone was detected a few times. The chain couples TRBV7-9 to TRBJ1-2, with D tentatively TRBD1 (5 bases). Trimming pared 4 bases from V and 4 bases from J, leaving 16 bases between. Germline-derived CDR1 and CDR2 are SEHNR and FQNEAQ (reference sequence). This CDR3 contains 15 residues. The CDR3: CASSSLGRGGYGYTF. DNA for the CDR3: TGTGCCAGCAGCTCCCTCGGGAGGGGCGGCTATGGCTACACCTTC. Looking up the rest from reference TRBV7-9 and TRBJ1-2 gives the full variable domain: DTGVSQNPRHKITKRGQNVTFRCDPISEHNRLYWYRQTLGQGPEFLTYFQNEAQLEKSRLLSDRFSAERPKGSFSTLEIQRTEQGDSAMYLCASSSLGRGGYGYTFGSGTRLTVV.

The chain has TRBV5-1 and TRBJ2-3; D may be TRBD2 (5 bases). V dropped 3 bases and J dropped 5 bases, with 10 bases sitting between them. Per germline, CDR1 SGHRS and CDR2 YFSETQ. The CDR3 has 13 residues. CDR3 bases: TGCGCCAGCAGCTCCCTCCGGGGAGATACGCAGTATTTT. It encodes CASSSLRGDTQYF.

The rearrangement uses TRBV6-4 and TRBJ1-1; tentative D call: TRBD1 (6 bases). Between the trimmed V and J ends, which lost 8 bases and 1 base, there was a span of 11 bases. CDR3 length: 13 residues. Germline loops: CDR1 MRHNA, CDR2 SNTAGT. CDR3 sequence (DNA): TGTGCCAGCGCCGAGACAGGGAACACTGAAGCTTTCTTT. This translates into CASAETGNTEAFF.

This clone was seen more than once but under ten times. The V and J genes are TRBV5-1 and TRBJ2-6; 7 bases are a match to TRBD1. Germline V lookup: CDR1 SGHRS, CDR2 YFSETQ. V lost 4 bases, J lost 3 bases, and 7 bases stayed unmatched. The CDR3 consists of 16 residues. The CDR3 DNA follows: TGCGCCAGCAGCGGCTCGACAGGGTTTGGGGCCAACGTCCTGACTTTC. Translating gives CASSGSTGFGANVLTF.

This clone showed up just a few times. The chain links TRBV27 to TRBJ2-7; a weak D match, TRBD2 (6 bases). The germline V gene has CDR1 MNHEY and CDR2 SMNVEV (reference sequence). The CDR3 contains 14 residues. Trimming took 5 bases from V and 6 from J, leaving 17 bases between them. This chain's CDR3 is CASSPGTLLGEQYF. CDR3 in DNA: TGTGCCAGCAGTCCCGGGACTTTACTAGGCGAGCAGTACTTC.

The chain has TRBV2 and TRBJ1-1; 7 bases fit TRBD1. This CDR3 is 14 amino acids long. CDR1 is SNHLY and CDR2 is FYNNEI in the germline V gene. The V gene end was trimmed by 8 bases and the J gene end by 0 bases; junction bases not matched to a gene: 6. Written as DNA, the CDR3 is TGTGCCAGCCGGGAAGACAGGGTGAACACTGAAGCTTTCTTT. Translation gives CASREDRVNTEAFF.

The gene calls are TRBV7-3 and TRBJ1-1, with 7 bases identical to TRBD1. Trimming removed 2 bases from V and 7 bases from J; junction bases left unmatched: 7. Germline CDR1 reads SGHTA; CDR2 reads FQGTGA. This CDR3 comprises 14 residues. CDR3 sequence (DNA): TGTGCCAGCAGCTTATATGGACAGGCCAGTGAAGCTTTCTTT. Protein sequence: CASSLYGQASEAFF.

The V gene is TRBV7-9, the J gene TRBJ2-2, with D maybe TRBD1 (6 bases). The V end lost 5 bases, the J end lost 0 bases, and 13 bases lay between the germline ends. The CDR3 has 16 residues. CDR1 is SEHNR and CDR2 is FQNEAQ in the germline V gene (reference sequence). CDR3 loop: CASSPWTAANTGELFF. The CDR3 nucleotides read TGTGCCAGCAGCCCATGGACAGCCGCGAACACCGGGGAGCTGTTTTTT.

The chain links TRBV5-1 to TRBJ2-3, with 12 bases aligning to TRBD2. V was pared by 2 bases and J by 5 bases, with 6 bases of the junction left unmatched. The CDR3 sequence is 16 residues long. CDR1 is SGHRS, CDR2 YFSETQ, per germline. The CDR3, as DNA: TGCGCCAGCAGCTTACAGACTAGCGGGGGAGTAGATACGCAGTATTTT. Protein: CASSLQTSGGVDTQYF.

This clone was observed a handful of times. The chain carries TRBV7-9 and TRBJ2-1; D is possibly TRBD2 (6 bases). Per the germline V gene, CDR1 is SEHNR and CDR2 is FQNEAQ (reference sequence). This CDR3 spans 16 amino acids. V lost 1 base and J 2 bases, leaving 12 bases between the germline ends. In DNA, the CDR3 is TGTGCCAGCAGCTTAGGGGCGCGGGGAGCCTACAATGAGCAGTTCTTC. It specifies CASSLGARGAYNEQFF.

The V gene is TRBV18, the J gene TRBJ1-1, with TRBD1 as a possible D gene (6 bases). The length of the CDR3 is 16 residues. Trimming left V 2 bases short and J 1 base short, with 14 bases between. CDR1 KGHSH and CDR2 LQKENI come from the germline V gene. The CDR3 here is CASSPRGGRKNTEAFF. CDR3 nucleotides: TGTGCCAGCTCACCAAGGGGGGGACGGAAGAACACTGAAGCTTTCTTT.

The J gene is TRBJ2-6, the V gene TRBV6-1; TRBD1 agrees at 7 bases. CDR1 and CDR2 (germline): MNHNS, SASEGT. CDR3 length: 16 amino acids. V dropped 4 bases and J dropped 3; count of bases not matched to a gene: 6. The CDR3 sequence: CASSGQGRGGANVLTF. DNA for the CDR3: TGTGCCAGCAGTGGACAGGGAAGAGGTGGGGCCAACGTCCTGACTTTC.

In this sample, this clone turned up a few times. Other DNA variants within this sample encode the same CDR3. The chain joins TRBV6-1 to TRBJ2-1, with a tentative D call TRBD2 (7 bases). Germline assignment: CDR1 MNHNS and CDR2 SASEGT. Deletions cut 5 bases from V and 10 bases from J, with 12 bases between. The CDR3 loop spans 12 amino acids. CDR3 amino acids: CASSRGGDEQFF. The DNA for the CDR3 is TGTGCCAGCAGTAGGGGGGGAGACGAGCAGTTCTTC.

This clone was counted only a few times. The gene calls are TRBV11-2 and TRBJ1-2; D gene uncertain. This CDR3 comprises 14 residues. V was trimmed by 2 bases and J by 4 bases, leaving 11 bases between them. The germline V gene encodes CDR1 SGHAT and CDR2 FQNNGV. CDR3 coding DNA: TGTGCCAGCAGCTTATTTCAGGCAGGCTATGGCTACACCTTC. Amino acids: CASSLFQAGYGYTF.

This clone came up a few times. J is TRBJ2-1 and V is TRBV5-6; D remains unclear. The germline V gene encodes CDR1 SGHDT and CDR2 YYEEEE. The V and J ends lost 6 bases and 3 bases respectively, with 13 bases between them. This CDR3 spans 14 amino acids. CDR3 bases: TGTGCCAGCATCCACTCGAGCTACTACAATGAGCAGTTCTTC. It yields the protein CASIHSSYYNEQFF.

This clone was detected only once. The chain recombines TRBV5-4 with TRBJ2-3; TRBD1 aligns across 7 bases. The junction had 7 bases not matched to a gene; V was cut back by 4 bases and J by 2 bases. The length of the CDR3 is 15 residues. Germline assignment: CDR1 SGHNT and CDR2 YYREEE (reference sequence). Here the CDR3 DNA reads TGTGCCAGCAGCCGGGACAGTTACCACACAGATACGCAGTATTTT. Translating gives CASSRDSYHTDTQYF.

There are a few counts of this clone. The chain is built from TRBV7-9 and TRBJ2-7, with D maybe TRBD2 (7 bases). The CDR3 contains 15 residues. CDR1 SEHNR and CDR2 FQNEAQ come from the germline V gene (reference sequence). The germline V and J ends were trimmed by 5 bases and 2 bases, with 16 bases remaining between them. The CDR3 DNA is TGTGCCAGCAGCCCAAGGGGGGGTACTACCTACGAGCAGTACTTC. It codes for CASSPRGGTTYEQYF.

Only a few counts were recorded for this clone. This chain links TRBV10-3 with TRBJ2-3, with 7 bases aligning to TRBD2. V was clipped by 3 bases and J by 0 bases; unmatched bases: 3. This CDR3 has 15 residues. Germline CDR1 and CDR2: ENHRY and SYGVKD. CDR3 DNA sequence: TGTGCCATCAGTGACCGGGGGGTTAGCACAGATACGCAGTATTTT. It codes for CAISDRGVSTDTQYF.

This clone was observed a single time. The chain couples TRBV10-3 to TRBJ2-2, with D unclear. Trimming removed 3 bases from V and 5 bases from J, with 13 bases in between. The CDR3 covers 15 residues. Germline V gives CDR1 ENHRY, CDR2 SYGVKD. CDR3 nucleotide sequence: TGTGCCATCAGTGACTTGTCAGGCCGGACCGGGGAGCTGTTTTTT. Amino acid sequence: CAISDLSGRTGELFF.